This passage covers 21 T cell receptor beta chains from one sample sequenced in a study of cytomegalovirus exposure and HLA in healthy donors. The PCR was carried out with 60 Vbeta primers and 13 Jbeta primers. The method was immunoSEQ multiplex PCR; TCRdb's version includes in-frame clones alone and lacks a portion of them. Altogether about 170,000 clones are present, approximately 79% being singletons, with the ten largest covering 2.3%. Material: PBMCs. These receptors all come from a male donor in good health and CMV-seronegative.

V gene TRBV6-5 combines with J gene TRBJ2-7, with 9 nucleotides matching TRBD1. The junction had 11 bases not matched to a gene; V was cut back by 5 bases and J by 6 bases. CDR3 length equals 15 residues. Looked up from germline, CDR1 is MNHEY and CDR2 is SVGAGI. The CDR3 region is CASSTTGGAGREQYF. DNA for the CDR3: TGTGCCAGCAGTACTACAGGGGGCGCGGGGCGCGAGCAGTACTTC.

The chain combines TRBV9 with TRBJ2-5; D might be TRBD2 (5 bases). The CDR3 loop spans 13 amino acids. V lost 4 bases and J lost 11, with 18 bases in between. From germline, CDR1 is SGDLS and CDR2 YYNGEE. CDR3 residues: CASSPQEGREQYF. Written as DNA, the CDR3 is TGTGCCAGCAGCCCTCAGGAAGGGAGAGAGCAGTACTTC.

This clone showed up just a few times. The V call is TRBV6-1, the J call TRBJ1-3; D unresolved. Germline loops: CDR1 MNHNS, CDR2 SASEGT. The CDR3 length is 12 residues. Trimming stripped 7 bases from V and 8 bases from J, with 12 bases between. The CDR3 reads CASTLMRDTIYF. The CDR3 nucleotides are TGTGCCAGCACTTTAATGAGGGACACCATATATTTT.

This clone was counted once. This chain uses TRBV10-3 with TRBJ2-2; 9 bases align to TRBD1. The V gene end was trimmed by 11 bases and the J gene end by 0 bases; junction bases not matched to a gene: 7. CDR3 length equals 15 residues. Germline values: CDR1 ENHRY, CDR2 SYGVKD. CDR3 sequence (DNA): TGTGCCGGCACAGGGGGCCCACCGAACACCGGGGAGCTGTTTTTT. Its protein is CAGTGGPPNTGELFF.

The chain employs TRBV14 and TRBJ2-7, with a weak D call TRBD1 (6 bases). This CDR3 is 14 amino acids long. V was shortened by 2 bases and J by 4 bases, with 12 bases between the two germline ends. In germline, CDR1 is SGHDN, CDR2 FVKESK. In DNA, the CDR3 is TGTGCCAGCAGCCAAAAGGGACAATATTACGAGCAGTACTTC. Protein: CASSQKGQYYEQYF.

The rearrangement joins TRBV7-9 to TRBJ1-5; D is undetermined. This CDR3 spans 14 amino acids. In germline, CDR1 is SEHNR, CDR2 FQNEAQ (reference sequence). V lost 2 bases and J 0 bases, leaving 5 bases between the germline ends. The CDR3 nucleotides are TGTGCCAGCAGCTTATCAGATAGCAATCAGCCCCAGCATTTT. It specifies CASSLSDSNQPQHF.

V is TRBV5-4 and J is TRBJ2-1; 11 bases fit TRBD2. The trim removed 0 bases at V and 9 bases at J, leaving 8 bases unmatched. The germline CDR1 and CDR2 sequences are SGHNT and YYREEE (reference sequence). The CDR3 length is 16 residues. This CDR3 reads CASSLALAGGGGEQFF. Here the CDR3 DNA reads TGTGCCAGCAGCTTGGCCTTAGCGGGGGGGGGTGGTGAGCAGTTCTTC.

The J gene is TRBJ2-7, the V gene TRBV13; 7 positions match TRBD1. The germline V gene has CDR1 PRHDT and CDR2 FYEKMQ (reference sequence). V shed 5 bases, J shed 3 bases, and the junction held 7 bases outside the gene matches. The CDR3 contains 14 residues. CDR3 sequence: CASSPRDSFYEQYF. The CDR3 DNA sequence: TGTGCCAGCAGCCCCCGGGACAGCTTCTACGAGCAGTACTTC.

The chain couples TRBV4-1 to TRBJ2-3, with 10 nucleotides matching TRBD2. The CDR3 sequence is 18 residues long. Unmatched junction bases numbered 10, after V lost 4 bases and J lost 0 bases. CDR1 and CDR2 (germline): MGHRA, YSYEKL. The CDR3 nucleotides are TGCGCCAGCAGCCCCCTCCCGCTACTAGCGGGGAGCACAGATACGCAGTATTTT. Amino acids: CASSPLPLLAGSTDTQYF.

The chain uses TRBV6-5 and TRBJ1-2; 8 nucleotides agree with TRBD1. V was clipped by 10 bases and J by 9 bases; unmatched bases: 16. The CDR3 runs 14 residues. The V gene's germline CDR1 is MNHEY and CDR2 SVGAGI. The DNA for the CDR3 is TGTGCCACCAGAGACGCAGGGGGCGTTCTCCGCTACACCTTC. It translates to CATRDAGGVLRYTF.

The chain links TRBV19 to TRBJ2-4; 7 bases are shared with TRBD1. CDR1 and CDR2 from the germline V gene are LNHDA and SQIVND (reference sequence). After removal of 3 bases from V and 4 bases from J, the junction contained 12 bases not matched to a gene. This CDR3 is 17 amino acids long. The CDR3 sequence: CASSIYSGTEGKNIQYF. Written as DNA, the CDR3 is TGTGCCAGTAGTATCTACTCCGGGACAGAGGGGAAAAACATTCAGTACTTC.

This sequence joins TRBV27 and TRBJ2-3, with TRBD1 matching 10 bases. The V gene end was trimmed by 6 bases and the J gene end by 5 bases; junction bases not matched to a gene: 8. The germline V gene encodes CDR1 MNHEY and CDR2 SMNVEV (reference sequence). There are 15 residues in the CDR3. CDR3 nucleotides: TGTGCCAGCAGGGACAGGGGGTATTCCGGAGATACGCAGTATTTT. Amino acids: CASRDRGYSGDTQYF.

V is TRBV15 and J is TRBJ2-1, with a tentative D call TRBD1 (5 bases). The V end was cut by 1 base, the J end by 8 bases, with 12 bases between. The germline gives CDR1 LNHNV, CDR2 YYDKDF (reference sequence). The CDR3 loop spans 14 amino acids. The CDR3: CATSRGQGDDEQFF. The DNA for the CDR3 is TGTGCCACCAGCAGAGGGCAGGGTGACGATGAGCAGTTCTTC. Full variable domain (missing parts from reference TRBV15 and TRBJ2-1): DAMVIQNPRYQVTQFGKPVTLSCSQTLNHNVMYWYQQKSSQAPKLLFHYYDKDFNNEADTPDNFQSRRPNTSFCFLDIRSPGLGDTAMYLCATSRGQGDDEQFFGPGTRLTVL.

This sequence joins TRBV6-1 and TRBJ1-5, with 9 bases that match TRBD1. Germline CDR1 MNHNS, CDR2 SASEGT. CDR3 length equals 13 residues. Trimming at V came to 4 bases and at J to 6 bases, leaving 1 base not matched to a gene. DNA for the CDR3: TGTGCCAGCAGTGGGACAGGGGTTCAGCCCCAGCATTTT. It yields the protein CASSGTGVQPQHF.

V gene TRBV11-2 combines with J gene TRBJ2-5, with 8 bases identical to TRBD1. The end of the DNA aligns better with TRBJ2-7, so the J call may be wrong. This CDR3 spans 14 amino acids. Germline V gene lookup returns CDR1 SGHAT and CDR2 FQNNGV. This chain's CDR3 is CASSLIDRGVEQYF. As DNA, the CDR3 is TGTGCCAGCAGCCTTATCGACAGGGGCGTCGAGCAGTACTTC.

This chain links TRBV12-5 with TRBJ2-2; D is ambiguous. The CDR3 contains 13 residues. Trimming removed 3 bases at V and 6 bases at J, with 8 bases between. The germline gives CDR1 LGHNT, CDR2 FRNRAP. CDR3 in DNA: TGTGCTAGTGGTTTTGAGGATTCCGGGGAGCTGTTTTTT. The encoded protein is CASGFEDSGELFF.

V usage is TRBV6-1 and J usage is TRBJ2-7; D not certain. The CDR3 is 12 residues long. V lost 7 bases and J lost 6, with 13 bases in between. The germline V gene has CDR1 MNHNS and CDR2 SASEGT. CDR3 in DNA: TGTGCCAGCATGCGGCGACTCGGCGAGCAGTACTTC. Amino acids: CASMRRLGEQYF.

This chain joins TRBV11-2 and TRBJ2-7; 7 bases match TRBD1. This CDR3 region has 14 residues. V lost 1 base to trimming and J lost 4 bases; unmatched junction nucleotides: 4. The germline V gene encodes CDR1 SGHAT and CDR2 FQNNGV. Here the CDR3 DNA reads TGTGCCAGCAGCTTAGTTGGCAGGGGGTACGAGCAGTACTTC. Protein sequence: CASSLVGRGYEQYF.

The V and J genes are TRBV10-3 and TRBJ1-2; D is possibly TRBD1 (6 bases). In germline, CDR1 is ENHRY, CDR2 SYGVKD. Between the trimmed V and J ends, which lost 3 bases and 4 bases, there was a span of 21 bases. CDR3 size: 17 residues. The CDR3 is CAISDNNRDTEVYGYTF. Written as DNA, the CDR3 is TGTGCCATCAGTGACAACAACCGGGACACCGAGGTCTATGGCTACACCTTC.

This chain connects TRBV5-1 to TRBJ1-6; D unclear. The CDR3 length is 14 residues. Trimming took 4 bases from V and 5 from J, leaving 10 bases between them. CDR1 is SGHRS and CDR2 is YFSETQ in the germline V gene. CDR3 in amino acids: CASSAGYNNSPLHF. The CDR3 bases are TGCGCCAGCAGCGCGGGCTATAATAATTCACCCCTCCACTTT.

In its sample, this clone was seen a few times. V gene TRBV5-6 combines with J gene TRBJ2-5; 9 nucleotides match TRBD2. Germline V lookup: CDR1 SGHDT, CDR2 YYEEEE. The CDR3 runs to 14 residues. Trimming at V came to 0 bases and at J to 5 bases, leaving 2 bases not matched to a gene. The chain's CDR3 is CASSLGLAGETQYF. The CDR3 nucleotides are TGTGCCAGCAGCTTGGGCCTAGCGGGGGAGACCCAGTACTTC.